This TCR beta chain was sequenced during a study of ipilimumab plus nivolumab after autologous stem cell transplantation. In the study overall: Both relapsed and primary refractory DLBCL were included.

The CDR3 sequence is 12 residues long. Looked up from germline, CDR1 is SNHLY and CDR2 is FYNNEI. With 4 bases removed from V and 3 bases from J, the gap between germline ends came to 6 bases. This table comes from immunoSEQ multiplex PCR, and its TCRdb copy is limited to in-frame clones, with some not included. The table has approximately 15,000 clones, roughly 84% seen once. This receptor was identified in a male donor with diffuse large B-cell lymphoma. This chain joins TRBV2 and TRBJ2-5, with unresolved D. The sequencing here drew on PBMCs, taken in a trial of ipilimumab plus nivolumab as post-transplant consolidation. CDR3 protein: CASSGLEETQYF. In DNA form, the CDR3 reads TGTGCCAGCAGTGGGCTTGAAGAGACCCAGTACTTC.